A single sample is the source of the 4 T cell receptor beta chains below, sequenced in a study of CD8+CD57+ T cells in acquired aplastic anemia. TCR beta VDJ and CDR3 profiling used genomic DNA as template. In TCRdb, the reads were re-called with MiXCR into one record per CDR3 protein. The sample gives roughly 260,000 distinct CDR3 sequences, around half of which show up once; 7.8% is in the top ten. An expansion of CD8+CD57+ cells by flow cytometry had been shown in patients chosen for sequencing. Source material: sorted CD4+, CD8+, or CD8+CD57+ T cells (not recorded which) from PBMCs. The receptor source for this set is a human donor with aplastic anemia.

About this clonotype: A much larger clone lies a single base off, so this may be a read error. This chain joins TRBV5-4 and TRBJ1-5, with a possible D match to TRBD1 (6 bases). Germline V gene lookup returns CDR1 SGHNT and CDR2 YYREEE (reference sequence). Trimming left V 4 bases short and J 7 bases short, with 18 bases between. The CDR3 covers 15 residues. CDR3 amino acids: CASSAKSGEGQPQHF. The CDR3 bases are TGTGCCAGCAGCGCAAAGTCAGGGGAGGGCCAGCCCCAGCATTTT.

The chain links TRBV24-1 to TRBJ2-1; the match to TRBD1 covers 9 bases. With 9 bases clipped from V and 1 base from J, the junction kept 3 bases outside the gene matches. The CDR3 consists of 14 residues. In germline, CDR1 is KGHDR, CDR2 SFDVKD. The chain's CDR3 is CATQTGGSYNEQFF. In nucleotides, the CDR3 is TGTGCCACCCAGACAGGGGGATCCTACAATGAGCAGTTCTTC.

The chain employs TRBV20-1 and TRBJ2-7; 7 nucleotides match TRBD1. This CDR3 spans 15 amino acids. In germline, CDR1 is DFQATT, CDR2 SNEGSKA (reference sequence). V was pared by 6 bases and J by 2 bases, with 13 bases of the junction left unmatched. Here the CDR3 DNA reads TGCAGTGCCGTATTTCCTCGGGACAGTCCCTACGAGCAGTACTTC. Residues: CSAVFPRDSPYEQYF.

In this sample, this clonotype turned up a few times. The rearrangement joins TRBV7-2 to TRBJ2-7; 14 nucleotides align to TRBD2. This CDR3 is 19 amino acids long. From germline, CDR1 is SGHTA and CDR2 FQGNSA. V shed 4 bases, J shed 3 bases, and the junction held 14 bases outside the gene matches. The CDR3 DNA follows: TGTGCCAGCAGCTCCTTTTTAACCGGGACTAGCGGGGGAGGCTACGAGCAGTACTTC. It encodes CASSSFLTGTSGGGYEQYF.